What follows are 25 T cell receptor beta chains derived from one specimen sequenced in a study of cytotoxic CD8 clonotypes in ibrutinib-treated CLL. Data came from immunoSEQ multiplex PCR; TCRdb stores just in-frame clones and leaves some out. This table has approximately 330,000 clones, almost 80% appearing once. The sequencing here drew on PBMCs, taken before ibrutinib treatment. The receptors derive from a human donor with chronic lymphocytic leukemia.

The chain uses TRBV4-3 and TRBJ1-1, with D unclear. CDR1 and CDR2 (germline): LGHNA, YSLEER. V was clipped by 1 base and J by 2 bases, with 8 bases between them. The length of the CDR3 is 14 residues. CDR3 in amino acids: CASSQVHLNTEAFF. The CDR3 DNA reads as TGCGCCAGCAGCCAAGTACACCTAAACACTGAAGCTTTCTTT.

This clone turned up a few times. This chain joins TRBV9 and TRBJ1-2; 8 bases line up with TRBD1. Per germline, CDR1 SGDLS and CDR2 YYNGEE. The CDR3 is 15 amino acids. J was trimmed by 0 bases and V by 4 bases; bases with no gene match: 5. CDR3 nucleotides: TGTGCCAGCAGCACACGACAGGGGACTAACTATGGCTACACCTTC. Amino acid sequence: CASSTRQGTNYGYTF.

The CDR3 region has the DNA TGCGCCAGCAGCCAAGTCGGGACAGGGGGCGCTAATGAAAAACTGTTTTTT. Translating it yields CASSQVGTGGANEKLFF. The V gene is TRBV4-1, the J gene TRBJ1-4; 12 bases fit TRBD1. Germline V gene lookup returns CDR1 MGHRA and CDR2 YSYEKL. Trimming took 1 base from V and 3 from J; bases not matched to a gene: 3. The CDR3 runs 17 residues.

J is TRBJ2-7 and V is TRBV7-2, with 8 bases matching TRBD1. The CDR3 runs 15 residues. CDR1 SGHTA and CDR2 FQGNSA come from the germline V gene. After removal of 0 bases from V and 3 bases from J, the junction contained 4 bases not matched to a gene. CDR3 amino acids: CASSLAPGGIYEQYF. CDR3 nucleotides: TGTGCCAGCAGCTTAGCGCCAGGGGGCATCTACGAGCAGTACTTC.

This chain joins TRBV6-5 and TRBJ1-6; D unresolved. V was cut by 7 bases and J by 4 bases, with 11 bases left in between. The length of the CDR3 is 14 residues. Germline V gene sequence: CDR1 MNHEY, CDR2 SVGAGI. CDR3 residues: CASKGTSYNSPLHF. The CDR3 DNA follows: TGTGCCAGCAAAGGAACGAGTTATAATTCACCCCTCCACTTT.

This sequence joins TRBV4-3 and TRBJ2-7, with D possibly matching TRBD2 (5 bases). Germline loops: CDR1 LGHNA, CDR2 YSLEER. The CDR3 contains 14 residues. Trimming pared 0 bases from V and 5 bases from J, leaving 11 bases between. The chain's CDR3 is CASSQDLQRDEQYF. CDR3 nucleotide sequence: TGCGCCAGCAGCCAAGATTTGCAGAGGGACGAGCAGTACTTC.

The J gene is TRBJ2-3, the V gene TRBV29-1; 8 bases line up with TRBD1. The CDR3 consists of 14 residues. The J segment lost 3 bases and the V segment lost 6 bases, leaving 8 bases of the junction unmatched. CDR1 is SQVTM and CDR2 is ANQGSEA in the germline V gene. This CDR3 reads CSVGQGIVTDTQYF. CDR3 nucleotide sequence: TGCAGCGTCGGACAGGGTATCGTTACAGATACGCAGTATTTT.

The chain is built from TRBV6-1 and TRBJ1-5; weak D call: TRBD1 (5 bases). V was cut by 2 bases and J by 7 bases, with 9 bases left in between. CDR1 is MNHNS, CDR2 SASEGT, per germline. This CDR3 region has 13 residues. The CDR3 spells CASSEQGRQPQHF. Written as DNA, the CDR3 is TGTGCCAGCAGTGAACAGGGTCGCCAGCCCCAGCATTTT.

This clone appeared a single time. The chain carries TRBV10-3 and TRBJ1-4, with D possibly TRBD1 on 5 matching bases. Germline V gene lookup returns CDR1 ENHRY and CDR2 SYGVKD. The CDR3 contains 16 residues. Trimming removed 6 bases from V and 5 bases from J, with 19 bases in between. The CDR3 DNA follows: TGTGCCATCAGCATGGACACCGTCGGAATGAATGAAAAACTGTTTTTT. Protein: CAISMDTVGMNEKLFF.

V gene TRBV19 combines with J gene TRBJ2-3; 9 bases line up with TRBD1. The CDR3 runs to 15 residues. Germline CDR1 reads LNHDA; CDR2 reads SQIVND (reference sequence). V lost 8 bases, J lost 5 bases, and 11 bases stayed unmatched. In DNA, the CDR3 is TGTGCCAGTCTCCCACCGGGACAGGGTGAAGATACGCAGTATTTT. Its protein product is CASLPPGQGEDTQYF.

V usage is TRBV20-1 and J usage is TRBJ2-7; D uncertain. The V and J ends lost 3 bases and 5 bases respectively, with 8 bases between them. The CDR3 loop spans 11 amino acids. In germline, CDR1 is DFQATT, CDR2 SNEGSKA (reference sequence). CDR3 residues: CSASRTNEQYF. The CDR3 region has the DNA TGCAGTGCTAGCCGAACGAACGAGCAGTACTTC.

This clone occurred a few times. This chain uses TRBV27 with TRBJ2-1; D not certain. The CDR3 contains 15 residues. Trimming removed 2 bases at V and 1 base at J, with 9 bases between. Germline CDR1 is MNHEY and CDR2 is SMNVEV (reference sequence). CDR3 loop: CASSLECQSYNEQFF. The CDR3 DNA reads as TGTGCCAGCAGTTTAGAGTGTCAATCCTACAATGAGCAGTTCTTC.

This clone was seen only a few times. The genes are TRBV18 and TRBJ2-5; tentatively, D is TRBD2 (5 bases). The CDR3 runs 16 residues. Germline loops: CDR1 KGHSH, CDR2 LQKENI. V was pared by 1 base and J by 5 bases, with 17 bases between. Here the CDR3 reads CASSPQGPRGLETQYF. The DNA of the CDR3 is TGTGCCAGCTCACCACAAGGCCCTCGAGGGCTGGAGACCCAGTACTTC.

The rearrangement joins TRBV7-9 to TRBJ2-5; 7 bases map to TRBD2. The CDR3 sequence is 14 residues long. The V segment lost 5 bases and the J segment 2 bases; nucleotides outside the gene matches: 5. Germline CDR1 and CDR2: SEHNR and FQNEAQ (reference sequence). CDR3: CASSIRDYQETQYF. The CDR3 DNA is TGTGCCAGCAGCATCCGGGACTATCAAGAGACCCAGTACTTC. Full variable domain (remainder filled in from reference TRBV7-9 and TRBJ2-5): DTGVSQNPRHKITKRGQNVTFRCDPISEHNRLYWYRQTLGQGPEFLTYFQNEAQLEKSRLLSDRFSAERPKGSFSTLEIQRTEQGDSAMYLCASSIRDYQETQYFGPGTRLLVL.

The rearrangement joins TRBV29-1 to TRBJ1-1, with D possibly being TRBD1 (6 bases). With 5 bases removed from V and 7 bases from J, the gap between germline ends came to 8 bases. Germline CDR1 and CDR2: SQVTM and ANQGSEA. The CDR3 is 10 amino acids. The CDR3 is CSVLDSEAFF. The DNA of the CDR3 is TGCAGCGTTTTGGACAGTGAAGCTTTCTTT. Full variable domain (rest looked up from reference TRBV29-1 and TRBJ1-1): SAVISQKPSRDICQRGTSLTIQCQVDSQVTMMFWYRQQPGQSLTLIATANQGSEATYESGFVIDKFPISRPNLTFSTLTVSNMSPEDSSIYLCSVLDSEAFFGQGTRLTVV.

This clone has just one count. The chain uses TRBV27 and TRBJ2-7; TRBD1 aligns across 10 bases. The CDR3 sequence is 13 residues long. Trimming removed 6 bases from V and 4 bases from J; junction bases left unmatched: 3. Germline CDR1 is MNHEY and CDR2 is SMNVEV (reference sequence). CDR3 sequence reads: CASSRDRGYEQYF. DNA for the CDR3: TGTGCCAGCAGCCGGGACAGGGGTTACGAGCAGTACTTC.

The chain carries TRBV21-1 and TRBJ2-7. TRBV21-1 is listed as a pseudogene. This CDR3 spans 15 amino acids. DNA of the CDR3: TGTGCCAGCAGCGCCCCCGGCCGGAAGCCCTACGAGCAGTACTTC. It specifies CASSAPGRKPYEQYF.

This clone has a single count. The J gene is TRBJ2-1, the V gene TRBV5-4; D is possibly TRBD2 (5 bases). This CDR3 spans 14 amino acids. The V end was cut by 5 bases, the J end by 4 bases, with 13 bases between. Germline V lookup: CDR1 SGHNT, CDR2 YYREEE (reference sequence). The CDR3 region is CASSTAGLYNEQFF. CDR3 in DNA: TGTGCCAGCAGTACGGCGGGCTTATACAATGAGCAGTTCTTC.

CDR3 region: CASSLGQARNEQFF. Written as DNA, the CDR3 is TGTGCCAGTAGTCTCGGGCAGGCCCGCAATGAGCAGTTCTTC. The V call is TRBV19, the J call TRBJ2-1; D gene uncertain. Germline CDR1 and CDR2: LNHDA and SQIVND (reference sequence). V gave up 5 bases and J gave up 6 bases, with 14 bases separating them. The CDR3 spans 14 residues.

The table lists this clone with a few counts. The chain carries TRBV6-4 and TRBJ2-7; a weak D match, TRBD2 (5 bases). This CDR3 contains 13 residues. Germline V gene lookup returns CDR1 MRHNA and CDR2 SNTAGT. Between the trimmed V and J ends, which lost 3 bases and 3 bases, there was a span of 9 bases. For the CDR3, the DNA is TGTGCCAGCAGTGAACCTAGCCGCTACGAGCAGTACTTC. It yields the protein CASSEPSRYEQYF.

The chain uses TRBV27 and TRBJ2-1, with D possibly being TRBD2 (6 bases). Germline values: CDR1 MNHEY, CDR2 SMNVEV (reference sequence). CDR3 length: 16 amino acids. Trimming shortened V by 5 bases and J by 1 base, and 15 bases separated the two germline ends. CDR3 nucleotide sequence: TGTGCCAGCAGTCCACGACTAGATATTTCCTACAATGAGCAGTTCTTC. This encodes CASSPRLDISYNEQFF.

Concerning this clone: Other DNA variants within this sample encode the same CDR3. This chain links TRBV11-2 with TRBJ2-7, with a tentative D call TRBD1 (6 bases). From germline, CDR1 is SGHAT and CDR2 FQNNGV. CDR3 length: 13 amino acids. Trimming removed 5 bases at V and 2 bases at J, with 10 bases between. This CDR3 is CASSLGQTYEQYF. The CDR3 bases are TGTGCCAGCAGCCTCGGACAGACCTACGAGCAGTACTTC.

This chain uses TRBV7-2 with TRBJ2-3; D is unclear. Germline loops: CDR1 SGHTA, CDR2 FQGNSA. Trimming took 5 bases from V and 6 from J, leaving 6 bases between them. The CDR3 is 11 amino acids. CDR3 DNA: TGTGCCAGCAGCCGCGCGGATACGCAGTATTTT. Translating gives CASSRADTQYF.

This chain uses TRBV9 with TRBJ2-1; D is unresolved. Germline CDR1 reads SGDLS; CDR2 reads YYNGEE. The CDR3 loop spans 15 amino acids. Trimming removed 2 bases at V and 2 bases at J, with 11 bases between. CDR3 loop: CASSVGSITYNEQFF. Here the CDR3 DNA reads TGTGCCAGCAGCGTGGGTAGCATCACCTACAATGAGCAGTTCTTC.

This clone was recorded only once. The chain joins TRBV4-1 to TRBJ2-7; D possibly uses TRBD1 or TRBD2 (5 bases each). The CDR3 has 13 residues. Germline CDR1 reads MGHRA; CDR2 reads YSYEKL. Between the trimmed V and J ends, which lost 4 bases and 3 bases, there was a span of 10 bases. This chain's CDR3 is CASSPGPNYEQYF. CDR3 bases: TGCGCCAGCAGCCCGGGACCTAACTACGAGCAGTACTTC.